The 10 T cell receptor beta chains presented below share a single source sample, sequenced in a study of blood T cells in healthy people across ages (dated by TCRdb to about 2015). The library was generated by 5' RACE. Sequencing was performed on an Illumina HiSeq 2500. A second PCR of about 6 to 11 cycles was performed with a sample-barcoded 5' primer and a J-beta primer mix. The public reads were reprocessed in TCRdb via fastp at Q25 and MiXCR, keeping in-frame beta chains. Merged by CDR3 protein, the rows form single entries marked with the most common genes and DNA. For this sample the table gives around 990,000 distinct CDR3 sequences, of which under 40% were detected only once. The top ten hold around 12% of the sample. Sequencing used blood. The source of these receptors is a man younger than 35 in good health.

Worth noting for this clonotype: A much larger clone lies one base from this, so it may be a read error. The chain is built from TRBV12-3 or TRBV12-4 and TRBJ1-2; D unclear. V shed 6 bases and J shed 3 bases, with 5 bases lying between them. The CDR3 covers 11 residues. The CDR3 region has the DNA TGTGCCAGCAGCTTTCACTATGGCTACACCTTC. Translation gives CASSFHYGYTF.

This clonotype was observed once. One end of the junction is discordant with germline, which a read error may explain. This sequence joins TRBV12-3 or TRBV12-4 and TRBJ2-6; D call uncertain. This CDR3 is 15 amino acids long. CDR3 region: CASSLRTSGANVLTF. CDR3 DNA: TGTGCAAGCAGTTTGCGAACGTCTGGGGCCAACGTCCTGACTTTC.

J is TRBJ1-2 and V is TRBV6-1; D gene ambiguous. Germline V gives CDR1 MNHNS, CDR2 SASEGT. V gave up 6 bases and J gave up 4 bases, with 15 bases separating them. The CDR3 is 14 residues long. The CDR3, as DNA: TGTGCCAGCAGGGTCCTTACAGTCACCTATGGCTACACCTTC. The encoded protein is CASRVLTVTYGYTF.

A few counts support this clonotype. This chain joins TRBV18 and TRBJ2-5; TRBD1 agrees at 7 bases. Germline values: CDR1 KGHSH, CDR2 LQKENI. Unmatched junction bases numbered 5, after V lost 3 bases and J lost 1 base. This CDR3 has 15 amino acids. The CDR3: CASSPRGQIQETQYF. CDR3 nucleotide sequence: TGTGCCAGCTCACCCCGGGGACAGATCCAAGAGACCCAGTACTTC.

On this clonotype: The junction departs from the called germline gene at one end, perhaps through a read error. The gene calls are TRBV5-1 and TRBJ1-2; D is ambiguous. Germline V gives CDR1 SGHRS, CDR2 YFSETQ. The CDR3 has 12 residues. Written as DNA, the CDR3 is TGCGCCGGCAGAATGGATAACTATGGCTACACCTTC. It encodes CAGRMDNYGYTF.

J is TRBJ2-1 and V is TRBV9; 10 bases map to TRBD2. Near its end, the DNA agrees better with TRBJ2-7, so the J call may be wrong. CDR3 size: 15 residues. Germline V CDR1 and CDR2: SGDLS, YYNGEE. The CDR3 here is CASSVDSGGWNEQYF. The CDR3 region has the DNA TGTGCCAGCAGCGTAGATAGCGGGGGGTGGAATGAGCAGTACTTC.

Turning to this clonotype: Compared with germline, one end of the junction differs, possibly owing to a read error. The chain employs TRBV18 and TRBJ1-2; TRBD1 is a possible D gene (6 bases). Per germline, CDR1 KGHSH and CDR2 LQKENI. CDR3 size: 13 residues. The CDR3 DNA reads TGTGCCAGCGCACCACAGGGTTCAGTTGGCTACACCTTC. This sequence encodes CASAPQGSVGYTF.

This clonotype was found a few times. The CDR3 protein is CASSQGAGTTTDTQYF. CDR3 DNA sequence: TGCGCCAGCAGCCAAGGAGCAGGTACGACCACAGATACGCAGTATTTT. The chain employs TRBV4-3 and TRBJ2-3; D is unclear. V lost 1 base and J lost 2, with 13 bases in between. The CDR3 length is 16 residues. The germline CDR1 and CDR2 sequences are LGHNA and YSLEER.

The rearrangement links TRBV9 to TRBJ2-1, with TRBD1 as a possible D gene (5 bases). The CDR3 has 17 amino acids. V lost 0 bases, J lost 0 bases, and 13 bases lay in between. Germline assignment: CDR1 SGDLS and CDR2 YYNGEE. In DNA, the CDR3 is TGTGCCAGCAGCGTAGGGGCAGGGAAAAGCTCCTACAATGAGCAGTTCTTC. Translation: CASSVGAGKSSYNEQFF.

This chain's CDR3 is CASSQDYGGSYNEQFF. DNA of the CDR3: TGCGCCAGCAGCCAAGATTACGGGGGGTCCTACAATGAGCAGTTCTTC. The V gene is TRBV4-3, the J gene TRBJ2-1; TRBD2 aligns across 7 bases. CDR3 length: 16 amino acids. The J segment lost 1 base and the V segment lost 0 bases, leaving 3 bases of the junction unmatched. Per the germline V gene, CDR1 is LGHNA and CDR2 is YSLEER.